Listed below are T cell receptor beta chains from one sample, sequenced in a study of blood T cell repertoires in COVID-19. Assay: immunoSEQ multiplex PCR; the TCRdb copy retains only in-frame clones and omits some. The data contain 78,000 or so clones, roughly 83% of them seen just once; the ten biggest clones take up less than 8%. Sequencing was carried out using peripheral blood. The origin of the receptors is a woman aged 55-75 years with acute or convalescent COVID-19. Both conserved end residues are trimmed from each CDR3. The order of the fields is CDR3 protein, V gene, clone size, J gene. Size is omitted from some rows. Given values are once, few, many or a class for expanded clones.

cdr3_aa: ASSQGDIEAF
v_call: TRBV3-1/TRBV3-2
clone_size: few
j_call: TRBJ1-1

cdr3_aa: ASSLGQGSTEAF
v_call: TRBV6-4
clone_size: .
j_call: TRBJ1-1

cdr3_aa: ASSWLAGTDTQY
v_call: TRBV6-5
clone_size: .
j_call: TRBJ2-3

cdr3_aa: ASSFRQGVGTEAF
v_call: TRBV5-5
clone_size: once
j_call: TRBJ1-1

cdr3_aa: ASSPDGGLDYGYT
v_call: TRBV19
clone_size: .
j_call: TRBJ1-2

cdr3_aa: ASSGFRGDRNYGYT
v_call: TRBV7-9
clone_size: once
j_call: TRBJ1-2

cdr3_aa: AWTPKTSSYNSPLH
v_call: TRBV30
clone_size: .
j_call: TRBJ1-6

cdr3_aa: ASSPSGNSGNTIY
v_call: TRBV7-3
clone_size: .
j_call: TRBJ1-3

cdr3_aa: ASRASTDTQY
v_call: TRBV11-2
clone_size: .
j_call: TRBJ2-3

cdr3_aa: ASSSTQGTGGSEQY
v_call: TRBV11-2
clone_size: .
j_call: TRBJ2-7

cdr3_aa: ASSFQEGHGYT
v_call: TRBV9
clone_size: .
j_call: TRBJ1-2

cdr3_aa: ARNGQGEHFWPYQPQH
v_call: TRBV25-1
clone_size: .
j_call: TRBJ1-5

cdr3_aa: ASSSGTGTEGYT
v_call: TRBV5-1
clone_size: .
j_call: TRBJ1-2

cdr3_aa: ASTPGGRGGYT
v_call: TRBV19
clone_size: once
j_call: TRBJ1-2

cdr3_aa: ASSLGQGEWGSYEQY
v_call: TRBV11-2
clone_size: .
j_call: TRBJ2-7

cdr3_aa: ATLLPGQGEKLF
v_call: TRBV19
clone_size: .
j_call: TRBJ1-4

cdr3_aa: ASSDLQGYGYT
v_call: TRBV7-3
clone_size: .
j_call: TRBJ1-2

cdr3_aa: ASSRDRDTGELF
v_call: TRBV19
clone_size: .
j_call: TRBJ2-2

cdr3_aa: ATSEGGRVSTDTQY
v_call: TRBV24-1
clone_size: once
j_call: TRBJ2-3

cdr3_aa: ASSPGRGTDTQY
v_call: TRBV7-9
clone_size: .
j_call: TRBJ2-3

cdr3_aa: ASSSSSYEQY
v_call: TRBV5-4
clone_size: .
j_call: TRBJ2-7

cdr3_aa: ASSSGLGNQPQH
v_call: TRBV19
clone_size: .
j_call: TRBJ1-5

cdr3_aa: ASRSPGYNTEAF
v_call: TRBV7-9
clone_size: .
j_call: TRBJ1-1

cdr3_aa: ASKTPGHNQPQH
v_call: TRBV19
clone_size: once
j_call: TRBJ1-5